This T cell receptor (beta chain) originates from a study of cytomegalovirus exposure and HLA in healthy donors. PCR involved 60 Vbeta and 13 Jbeta primers. This table comes from immunoSEQ multiplex PCR, and its TCRdb copy is limited to in-frame clones, with some not included. The sample includes approximately 72,000 clones, 65% to 80% of them seen just once. Trimming pared 9 bases from V and 6 bases from J, leaving 18 bases between. The CDR3 loop spans 14 amino acids. The germline V gene has CDR1 LGHNT and CDR2 FRNRAP. J is TRBJ2-4 and V is TRBV12-5; D gene uncertain. Sequencing was performed on PBMCs. The clonotype originates from a man aged 35 to 55 in good health and CMV-seropositive. This chain's CDR3 is CARYPRYGGNIQYF. The DNA of the CDR3 is TGTGCTAGGTACCCCCGCTACGGCGGAAACATTCAGTACTTC.